The rows below give T cell receptor beta chains drawn from one sample of a study of T cell responses to AZD1222 COVID-19 vaccine. Data came from immunoSEQ multiplex PCR; TCRdb stores just in-frame clones and leaves some out. The data contain around 120,000 clones, around 96% of them singletons. The sequenced sample was peripheral blood, obtained on day 0 of AZD1222 vaccination. Receptor source: an adult in good health. Each CDR3 is given with its conserved first and last residue. The D gene is left open where the match is weak. Size is stated for part of the rows, as once, few or many counts, or as a class when the clone is expanded.

NA,TRBJ1-1,TRBV21-1,NA,TGTGCCAGCAGCCATGTAACTGGGACAGGGGGCTTTTTGAACACTGAAGCTTTCTTT,CASSHVTGTGGFLNTEAFF
NA,TRBJ1-3,TRBV19,NA,TGTGCCAGTAGTATAACGGTCTCTGGAAACACCATATATTTT,CASSITVSGNTIYF
TRBD1,TRBJ2-4,TRBV6-1,NA,TGTGCCAGCAGTGAATATAACAGGGGTTGGGCCAAAAACATTCAGTACTTC,CASSEYNRGWAKNIQYF
TRBD2,TRBJ2-5,TRBV18,NA,TGTGCCAGCTCACCTGGGACTAGCGGGATTCGTCGGGAGACCCAGTACTTC,CASSPGTSGIRRETQYF
NA,TRBJ2-1,TRBV5-4,NA,TGTGCCAGCAGCTTCCCGGGGGCGGGAGCTGGTGAGCAGTTCTTC,CASSFPGAGAGEQFF
NA,TRBJ2-7,TRBV19,NA,TGTGCCAGTAGTATGACATCTGGTTATTCGGAGCAGTACTTC,CASSMTSGYSEQYF
NA,TRBJ1-2,TRBV30,NA,TGTGCCTGGAGTCCTGATCGGCGACCAAACTATGGCTACACCTTC,CAWSPDRRPNYGYTF
NA,TRBJ2-5,TRBV18,NA,TGTGCCAGCTCCCCCTCGGGCAGGGGCGGGGAGACCCAGTACTTC,CASSPSGRGGETQYF
NA,TRBJ2-7,TRBV6-6,NA,TGTGCCAGCAGTTACAAGGGGTACGAGCAGTACTTC,CASSYKGYEQYF
TRBD2,TRBJ2-7,TRBV9,few,TGTGCCAGCAGCGTAGCGGGCGGGAGCGCCGACTACGAGCAGTACTTC,CASSVAGGSADYEQYF
NA,TRBJ2-1,TRBV5-1,NA,TGCGCCAGCAGCGACCGAGGGGGGGCTAGGCAGTTCTTC,CASSDRGGARQFF
NA,TRBJ1-2,TRBV28,NA,TGTGCCAGCAGTCCCACGGGGGGCTACACCTTC,CASSPTGGYTF
TRBD1,TRBJ2-2,TRBV9,NA,TGTGCCAGCAGCGTAGACCGGGACAGGGGTATGAAGGGGGAGCTGTTTTTT,CASSVDRDRGMKGELFF
NA,TRBJ1-2,TRBV3-1/TRBV3-2,NA,TGTGCCAGCAGCTCCAACCAAAGGACGGTGTATGGCTACACCTTC,CASSSNQRTVYGYTF
NA,TRBJ1-5,TRBV19,NA,TGTGCCAGTAGTATAGATCGAAGGGGAAACGTCAAGTATAGCAATCAGCCCCAGCATTTT,CASSIDRRGNVKYSNQPQHF
TRBD2,TRBJ2-1,TRBV9,NA,TGTGCCAGCAGCGTGAGCGGGAGTGACGGTGATGAGCAGTTCTTC,CASSVSGSDGDEQFF
NA,TRBJ2-2,TRBV4-3,few,TGCGCCAGCAGCCAAGATGATGTCCCCATTGAGCTGTTTTTT,CASSQDDVPIELFF
NA,TRBJ2-1,TRBV12-3/TRBV12-4,NA,TGTGCCAGCTCCTATGAGGGAAATGAGCAGTTCTTC,CASSYEGNEQFF
NA,TRBJ2-1,TRBV7-8,once,TGTGCCAGCAGCTTAATCATAGGGGTCTCCTACAATGAGCAGTTCTTC,CASSLIIGVSYNEQFF
NA,TRBJ2-5,TRBV19,NA,TGTGCCAGTAGCCCTCAGTGGTCCCAAGAGACCCAGTACTTC,CASSPQWSQETQYF